This T cell receptor beta chain is drawn from a study of vaccination effects on CD4 cells after COVID-19. Study-wide findings and caveats: Clones that were induced by infection or by vaccine showed marked contraction late after vaccination.

Worth noting for this clone: The antigen is not known.

Only in-frame clones appear in the TCRdb table, and some are missing; sequencing was by immunoSEQ multiplex PCR. The sample has about 60,000 clones, roughly 78% seen once. Antigen-specific CD4+ T cell clonotypes were called by their expansion after viral peptide-pool culture in ViraFEST. CD4+ T cell isolation took place after 10 days of culture. All study participants received two doses of BNT162b2 or mRNA-1273 vaccine. For each well, 1.5 million to 2 million PBMC were cultured with 8.5 to 10 IU/ml IL-2 and around 9 ug/ml peptides. The authors exchanged half the medium for IL-2 medium on days 3 and 7. The germline V gene encodes CDR1 SNHLY and CDR2 FYNNEI. The CDR3 spans 14 residues. V was cut by 6 bases and J by 2 bases, with 13 bases left in between.

The source was CD4+ T cells from PBMCs cultured with HCoV-OC43 spike peptides, collected after COVID-19 vaccination. Subset specified: HCoV-OC43 spike overlapping peptide pool stimulation. This receptor was identified in a human donor who received a COVID-19 vaccine. The gene calls are TRBV2 and TRBJ1-2, with D possibly being TRBD1 (5 bases). Written as DNA, the CDR3 is TGTGCCAGCAGCCGGGACCATGGAAACTATGGCTACACCTTC. Translated: CASSRDHGNYGYTF.